The 29 T cell receptor beta chains below all came from one sample that was sequenced in a study of beta chain features in type 1 diabetes. Expressed TCRB transcripts were sequenced after all isolated RNA was converted to cDNA. Repertoires were generated with immunoSEQ multiplex PCR, while TCRdb's copy carries only in-frame clones and drops some. This sample carries more than 300,000 clones, 8% of them seen once, and the ten largest clones take roughly 0.44%. The sequencing input was central memory CD4+ T cells from blood. The receptors come from a woman between 18 and 29 years old in good health.

This clone was detected only a few times. This chain links TRBV9 with TRBJ2-2; D unclear. CDR3 length equals 17 residues. Germline V gene data show CDR1 as SGDLS and CDR2 as YYNGEE. V lost 0 bases and J 1 base, leaving 13 bases between the germline ends. The CDR3 region is CASSVGNRALNTGELFF. CDR3 nucleotides: TGTGCCAGCAGCGTAGGTAACAGAGCTCTGAACACCGGGGAGCTGTTTTTT. Full variable domain (remainder filled in from reference TRBV9 and TRBJ2-2): DSGVTQTPKHLITATGQRVTLRCSPRSGDLSVYWYQQSLDQGLQFLIQYYNGEERAKGNILERFSAQQFPDLHSELNLSSLELGDSALYFCASSVGNRALNTGELFFGEGSRLTVL.

V gene TRBV7-2 combines with J gene TRBJ2-3; D may match TRBD1 or TRBD2 (5 bases each). V lost 5 bases to trimming and J lost 5 bases, with 17 bases between them. Germline V gene sequence: CDR1 SGHTA, CDR2 FQGNSA. The CDR3 is 15 residues long. CDR3 in DNA: TGTGCCAGCAGCCGAGGGGACCGGCGGGTAGATACGCAGTATTTT. Translating it yields CASSRGDRRVDTQYF.

The CDR3 DNA reads as TGTGCCAGCAGCCTGCGACAGGCAAGTTACACTGAAGCTTTCTTT. Its translation: CASSLRQASYTEAFF. The V call is TRBV7-2, the J call TRBJ1-1; TRBD1 might be the D (6 bases). The V end lost 5 bases, the J end lost 3 bases, and 16 bases lay between the germline ends. This CDR3 is built from 15 residues. CDR1 and CDR2 (germline): SGHTA, FQGNSA.

This clone appeared a few times. The CDR3 reads CASSVAMGNEQFF. CDR3 sequence (DNA): TGTGCCAGCAGCGTAGCTATGGGGAATGAGCAGTTCTTC. The chain is built from TRBV9 and TRBJ2-1; unclear D gene. The CDR3 consists of 13 residues. V gave up 0 bases and J gave up 7 bases, with 8 bases separating them. The germline V gene encodes CDR1 SGDLS and CDR2 YYNGEE.

This clone has a count of ten or more. The chain carries TRBV11-1 and TRBJ2-6; possibly TRBD2 for D (5 bases). This CDR3 is built from 15 residues. The V gene's germline CDR1 is SGHAT and CDR2 FQDESV (reference sequence). Between the trimmed V and J ends, which lost 3 bases and 1 base, there was a span of 7 bases. The CDR3 DNA reads TGTGCCAGCAGCTTCCGGAGGTCTGGGGCCAACGTCCTGACTTTC. It codes for CASSFRRSGANVLTF.

On this clone itself: Possible read error: a much larger clone is one base away. The gene calls are TRBV6-5 and TRBJ2-7; perhaps TRBD1 as D (5 bases). The V and J ends lost 6 bases and 5 bases respectively, with 17 bases between them. The V gene's germline CDR1 is MNHEY and CDR2 SVGAGI. The CDR3 is 14 amino acids. As DNA, the CDR3 is TGTGCCAGCAGCGCTTGGGGCGTGGGCGACGAGCAGTACTTC. This codes for CASSAWGVGDEQYF.

This clone has just a few counts. The V and J genes are TRBV7-3 and TRBJ2-7; no firm D call. The CDR3 is 13 amino acids. Trimming removed 4 bases from V and 5 bases from J, with 12 bases in between. Germline V gene data show CDR1 as SGHTA and CDR2 as FQGTGA. The CDR3 DNA reads TGTGCCAGCAGCTCCACTATTAAGGACGAGCAGTACTTC. The encoded protein is CASSSTIKDEQYF.

About this clone: Possible read error: a much larger clone is one base away. V and J are TRBV12-1 and TRBJ2-5. TRBV12-1 is annotated as a pseudogene. The CDR3 consists of 11 residues. The CDR3 region is CASSFQETQYF. The CDR3 DNA follows: TGTGCCAGCAGCTTCCAAGAGACCCAGTACTTC.

This clone was seen a few times. V and J are TRBV19 and TRBJ2-4, with D possibly TRBD2 on 6 matching bases. The germline gives CDR1 LNHDA, CDR2 SQIVND (reference sequence). V dropped 4 bases and J dropped 13 bases, with 8 bases sitting between them. The CDR3 runs to 10 residues. The CDR3 nucleotides are TGTGCCAGTAGTACGGGACTCCAGTACTTC. Encoded protein: CASSTGLQYF.

This sequence joins TRBV11-2 and TRBJ2-7, with 9 bases fitting TRBD2. The trim removed 2 bases at V and 1 base at J, leaving 9 bases unmatched. Germline V lookup: CDR1 SGHAT, CDR2 FQNNGV. This CDR3 contains 17 residues. In DNA, the CDR3 is TGTGCCAGCAGCTTAATTTACCTAGCGGGAAGGTCCTACGAGCAGTACTTC. Its translation: CASSLIYLAGRSYEQYF.

The CDR3 DNA is TGTGCCAGCAGTTATTTTGGATGGAGCAATCAGCCCCAGCATTTT. Translation: CASSYFGWSNQPQHF. V gene TRBV6-5 combines with J gene TRBJ1-5; D unclear. V was cut by 3 bases and J by 1 base, with 10 bases left in between. CDR1 is MNHEY and CDR2 is SVGAGI in the germline V gene. This CDR3 is built from 15 residues.

The rearrangement uses TRBV10-3 and TRBJ2-2; no clear D gene. Trimming took 1 base from V and 5 from J, leaving 8 bases between them. CDR3 length: 14 residues. Germline V CDR1 and CDR2: ENHRY, SYGVKD. CDR3 in amino acids: CAISEWWGTGELFF. The CDR3 DNA sequence: TGTGCCATCAGTGAGTGGTGGGGAACCGGGGAGCTGTTTTTT.

The table lists this clone with a few counts. V is TRBV7-8 and J is TRBJ2-2, with D perhaps TRBD2 (6 bases). The CDR3 covers 15 residues. V was shortened by 5 bases and J by 5 bases, with 15 bases between the two germline ends. Germline V gene data show CDR1 as SGHVS and CDR2 as FQNEAQ. CDR3 sequence reads: CASSRGGAVTGELFF. The CDR3 region has the DNA TGTGCCAGCAGCAGAGGAGGGGCGGTGACCGGGGAGCTGTTTTTT.

This rearrangement joins TRBV6-1 to TRBJ1-2; D is unclear. Germline values: CDR1 MNHNS, CDR2 SASEGT. Trimming removed 4 bases from V and 0 bases from J, with 9 bases in between. The CDR3 contains 14 residues. The CDR3 is CASSGYTSNYGYTF. The CDR3 bases are TGTGCCAGCAGTGGATACACCTCTAACTATGGCTACACCTTC.

This rearrangement joins TRBV11-3 to TRBJ1-4; 8 nucleotides line up with TRBD1. Trimming cost V 5 bases and J 1 base; bases outside gene matches: 12. Germline V CDR1 and CDR2: SGHNT, YENEEA. The CDR3 extends over 18 amino acids. The CDR3 reads CASSNSTGGRRTNEKLFF. CDR3 sequence (DNA): TGTGCCAGCAGCAACTCTACAGGGGGAAGGCGAACTAATGAAAAACTGTTTTTT.

This chain connects TRBV4-3 to TRBJ2-2, with a possible D match to TRBD1 (6 bases). The V end was cut by 5 bases, the J end by 1 base, with 14 bases between. Germline V gene data show CDR1 as LGHNA and CDR2 as YSLEER. The CDR3 has 16 amino acids. CDR3 DNA sequence: TGCGCCAGCAGCGCACAGCAGGGGCTGAACACCGGGGAGCTGTTTTTT. Its protein product is CASSAQQGLNTGELFF.

The chain is built from TRBV28 and TRBJ2-3, with D maybe TRBD2 (5 bases). This CDR3 has 16 residues. Germline CDR1 and CDR2: MDHEN and SYDVKM. The V gene lost 0 bases and the J gene lost 3 bases, with 13 bases spanning the gap. The CDR3 protein is CASSLWAGGKTDTQYF. The CDR3 DNA reads TGTGCCAGCAGTTTATGGGCGGGTGGAAAGACAGATACGCAGTATTTT.

This clone has more than one count but fewer than ten. V is TRBV6-6 and J is TRBJ1-1; 7 positions agree with TRBD1. Germline CDR1 is MNHNY and CDR2 is SVGAGI (reference sequence). V shed 6 bases, J shed 7 bases, and the junction held 5 bases outside the gene matches. This CDR3 spans 12 amino acids. CDR3 protein: CASSLPGGEAFF. For the CDR3, the DNA is TGTGCCAGCAGCCTCCCAGGGGGTGAAGCTTTCTTT.

The chain uses TRBV27 and TRBJ1-2, with D maybe TRBD1 (6 bases). This CDR3 has 14 residues. The ends were cut back, 4 bases at V and 5 bases at J, with 14 bases in the middle. The V gene's germline CDR1 is MNHEY and CDR2 SMNVEV (reference sequence). The CDR3 is CASSSGGQVYGYTF. DNA of the CDR3: TGTGCCAGCAGTTCCGGGGGGCAGGTTTATGGCTACACCTTC.

This clone was counted only a few times. The chain has TRBV5-1 and TRBJ2-1; D is unresolved. Germline V gene lookup returns CDR1 SGHRS and CDR2 YFSETQ. CDR3 size: 16 residues. V was shortened by 1 base and J by 0 bases, with 11 bases between the two germline ends. The CDR3 spells CASSLFVLSSYNEQFF. The CDR3 DNA reads as TGCGCCAGCAGCTTGTTCGTCTTGAGCTCCTACAATGAGCAGTTCTTC.

In this sample, this clone turned up a few times. The chain links TRBV5-4 to TRBJ2-3; the D gene is possibly TRBD2 (6 bases). CDR3 length: 14 residues. Germline loops: CDR1 SGHNT, CDR2 YYREEE (reference sequence). V lost 0 bases, J lost 6 bases, and 11 bases lay in between. The CDR3 loop reads CASSLGLAHDTQYF. The CDR3 nucleotides read TGTGCCAGCAGCTTGGGGCTAGCGCATGATACGCAGTATTTT.

This clone appeared a few times. The V gene is TRBV28, the J gene TRBJ1-2; D is undetermined. The V and J ends lost 6 bases and 5 bases respectively, with 10 bases between them. Per the germline V gene, CDR1 is MDHEN and CDR2 is SYDVKM. This CDR3 contains 12 residues. CDR3 in DNA: TGTGCCAGCAGGTTCTCCGAATATGGCTACACCTTC. Translating gives CASRFSEYGYTF.

This sequence joins TRBV5-8 and TRBJ1-2; 7 bases fit TRBD1. From germline, CDR1 is SGHTS and CDR2 YDEGEE. This CDR3 spans 14 amino acids. V was clipped by 5 bases and J by 2 bases; unmatched bases: 6. The DNA of the CDR3 is TGTGCCAGCAGTTTCGGACAGGTCAACTATGGCTACACCTTC. It is translated as CASSFGQVNYGYTF.

In this sample, this clone turned up a few times. The DNA of the CDR3 is TGTGCCAGCAGTTCCGGGACAGGGGTCACCGGGGAGCTGTTTTTT. This sequence encodes CASSSGTGVTGELFF. The chain has TRBV6-6 and TRBJ2-2, with 10 bases that match TRBD1. Germline V gene lookup returns CDR1 MNHNY and CDR2 SVGAGI (reference sequence). CDR3 size: 15 residues. The V and J ends lost 4 bases and 4 bases, in that order; junction bases with no gene match: 3.

The V call is TRBV7-3, the J call TRBJ2-5; D remains unclear. V was cut by 0 bases and J by 1 base, with 9 bases left in between. Germline V gives CDR1 SGHTA, CDR2 FQGTGA. This CDR3 is built from 15 residues. For the CDR3, the DNA is TGTGCCAGCAGCTTAACGCCGGACCCCCAAGAGACCCAGTACTTC. It translates to CASSLTPDPQETQYF.

This clone has only a few counts. The chain combines TRBV28 with TRBJ2-6, with D perhaps matching TRBD2 (5 bases). Germline CDR1 reads MDHEN; CDR2 reads SYDVKM. V was pared by 5 bases and J by 0 bases, with 17 bases between. The CDR3 totals 18 residues. The CDR3 spells CASSPSSGRRSGANVLTF. The CDR3 DNA follows: TGTGCCAGCAGTCCCAGCAGCGGACGTCGCTCTGGGGCCAACGTCCTGACTTTC.

The rearrangement joins TRBV7-2 to TRBJ2-1; D is unresolved. V was shortened by 5 bases and J by 8 bases, with 22 bases between the two germline ends. Germline CDR1 SGHTA, CDR2 FQGNSA. The CDR3 has 16 amino acids. The CDR3 here is CASSRRPGNLGDEQFF. The DNA of the CDR3 is TGTGCCAGCAGCCGACGACCAGGAAACCTGGGCGATGAGCAGTTCTTC.

This clone was observed many times. V gene TRBV29-1 combines with J gene TRBJ2-1; possibly TRBD1 for D (5 bases). Germline lookup yields CDR1 SQVTM and CDR2 ANQGSEA. The ends were cut back, 6 bases at V and 5 bases at J, with 14 bases in the middle. The CDR3 is 13 amino acids. This CDR3 reads CSVSSGFNNEQFF. The CDR3 DNA is TGCAGCGTATCTTCAGGGTTTAACAATGAGCAGTTCTTC.

The rearrangement links TRBV4-3 to TRBJ1-5, with D perhaps matching TRBD1 (5 bases). Germline loops: CDR1 LGHNA, CDR2 YSLEER. The CDR3 totals 15 residues. Trimming left V 1 base short and J 5 bases short, with 12 bases between. The CDR3 loop reads CASSQGVRGDQPQHF. CDR3 nucleotides: TGCGCCAGCAGCCAAGGGGTTAGGGGTGATCAGCCCCAGCATTTT.